The 16 T cell receptor beta chains listed next were all sequenced from one sample in a study of breast tumors, draining lymph nodes, adjacent tissues. The lymph nodes were axillary draining lymph nodes from breast cancer patients. TCRdb redid the calling of the multiplex PCR reads with MiXCR, one entry per CDR3 protein. The sample holds approximately 170,000 distinct CDR3 sequences, 33% seen once. The material sequenced was axillary lymph node tissue. The origin of the receptors is a female donor with breast cancer. Some clones in this sample may be carry-over from other donors' samples.

The CDR3 DNA is TGCAGCGTCCGTCCGGGACAGACCAATCAGCCCCAGCATTTT. The encoded protein is CSVRPGQTNQPQHF. The gene calls are TRBV29-1 and TRBJ1-5, with 7 nucleotides matching TRBD1. The CDR3 sequence is 14 residues long. The germline V gene has CDR1 SQVTM and CDR2 ANQGSEA. Trimming cost V 6 bases and J 3 bases; bases outside gene matches: 8.

Worth noting for this clonotype: A junction end diverges from the germline sequence, so it may reflect a read error. The chain employs TRBV19 and TRBJ2-1; 8 bases are shared with TRBD2. The length of the CDR3 is 15 residues. Germline V gene sequence: CDR1 LNHDA, CDR2 SQIVND (reference sequence). The chain's CDR3 is CASSRVGLVYDEQFF. The CDR3 bases are TGTGCCAGTAGTAGGGTGGGACTAGTCTACGATGAGCAGTTCTTC.

The CDR3 bases are TGTGCCAGCAGCCCAAGTAGTTTCACTGAAGCTTTCTTT. Translation gives CASSPSSFTEAFF. The rearrangement joins TRBV11-3 to TRBJ1-1; no firm D call. The CDR3 has 13 amino acids. The germline V and J ends were trimmed by 5 bases and 4 bases, with 11 bases remaining between them. Germline CDR1 reads SGHNT; CDR2 reads YENEEA.

This clonotype has a count of ten or more. The chain has TRBV20-1 and TRBJ2-3, with 14 bases identical to TRBD2. Germline values: CDR1 DFQATT, CDR2 SNEGSKA (reference sequence). V shed 5 bases, J shed 15 bases, and the junction held 13 bases outside the gene matches. The CDR3 consists of 14 residues. The CDR3 nucleotides read TGCAGTGCTGAGACTAGCGGGGGGGGGCCTCCTCCCTATTTT. The encoded protein is CSAETSGGGPPPYF.

V usage is TRBV10-2 and J usage is TRBJ2-7, with D possibly being TRBD1 (6 bases). V lost 2 bases to trimming and J lost 5 bases, with 10 bases between them. This CDR3 comprises 13 residues. Germline V gene lookup returns CDR1 WSHSY and CDR2 SAAADI. The CDR3 loop is CASSERQDHEQYF. The CDR3 coding sequence is TGCGCCAGCAGTGAGCGACAGGACCACGAGCAGTACTTC.

The chain uses TRBV12-3 or TRBV12-4 and TRBJ1-4; D may be TRBD1 (5 bases). This CDR3 contains 19 residues. V was cut by 5 bases and J by 12 bases, with 34 bases left in between. The CDR3 region has the DNA TGTGCCAGCAGTATCACGACTAGCGGGGGTGCGCCGAGGGCGGAAGAACTGTTTTTT. Amino acid sequence: CASSITTSGGAPRAEELFF.

The chain is built from TRBV28 and TRBJ2-7; 10 positions match TRBD2. The germline CDR1 and CDR2 sequences are MDHEN and SYDVKM. CDR3 length equals 16 residues. Trimming took 4 bases from V and 4 from J; bases not matched to a gene: 10. As DNA, the CDR3 is TGTGCCAGCAGTTCCCTAGCGGGAGTGGGGTTGTACGAGCAGTACTTC. Encoded protein: CASSSLAGVGLYEQYF.

In its sample, this clonotype was seen many times. V and J are TRBV2 and TRBJ2-1; D ambiguous. Germline CDR1 reads SNHLY; CDR2 reads FYNNEI. The ends were cut back, 6 bases at V and 8 bases at J, with 14 bases in the middle. This CDR3 spans 13 amino acids. CDR3: CASRRSAWDEQFF. The CDR3, as DNA: TGTGCCAGCAGACGATCAGCTTGGGATGAGCAGTTCTTC.

Ten or more counts support this clonotype. The CDR3 DNA is TGTGCCACCAGCCCCCAAGGGGCGGGACAGCCCCAGCATTTT. It specifies CATSPQGAGQPQHF. The chain links TRBV15 to TRBJ1-5; the D gene is possibly TRBD1 (5 bases). CDR3 length equals 14 residues. Germline CDR1 LNHNV, CDR2 YYDKDF (reference sequence). Trimming took off 5 bases at V and 7 bases at J, with 15 bases between the two ends.

The table lists this clonotype with many counts. This chain uses TRBV9 with TRBJ1-6; D gene unclear. V dropped 4 bases and J dropped 8 bases, with 10 bases sitting between them. From germline, CDR1 is SGDLS and CDR2 YYNGEE. This CDR3 comprises 13 residues. CDR3 region: CASSPQVDSPLHF. The CDR3 DNA reads as TGTGCCAGCAGCCCGCAGGTAGATTCACCCCTCCACTTT.

This clonotype has ten or more counts. A much larger clone differs by one base, so this may be a read error. V is TRBV7-2 and J is TRBJ2-7, with 13 bases that match TRBD2. The CDR3 is 19 residues long. J gave up 3 bases and V 1 base, and 12 bases lay outside the gene matches. Germline V gene lookup returns CDR1 SGHTA and CDR2 FQGNSA. The CDR3, as DNA: TGTGCCAGCAGCTTAGGTCGACCGGGACTAGCGGGGCTACACTACGAGCAGTACTTC. Translation: CASSLGRPGLAGLHYEQYF.

At least ten counts were recorded for this clonotype. The chain is built from TRBV7-9 and TRBJ2-3; the D gene is possibly TRBD1 (6 bases). Trimming took 4 bases from V and 1 from J, leaving 6 bases between them. Germline lookup yields CDR1 SEHNR and CDR2 FQNEAQ (reference sequence). The CDR3 contains 13 residues. Here the CDR3 DNA reads TGTGCCAGCAGCTCAGGGGGCACAGATACGCAGTATTTT. Its translation: CASSSGGTDTQYF.

Only a few counts were recorded for this clonotype. A clone one base away is much larger, so this may be a read error. This sequence joins TRBV5-1 and TRBJ2-7, with TRBD1 matching 12 bases. This CDR3 is 13 amino acids long. V dropped 4 bases and J dropped 10; count of bases not matched to a gene: 6. In germline, CDR1 is SGHRS, CDR2 YFSETQ. CDR3 in amino acids: CASSGTGGSDQYF. DNA for the CDR3: TGCGCCAGCAGCGGGACAGGGGGCTCCGACCAGTACTTC.

The rearrangement uses TRBV11-3 and TRBJ1-1, with D perhaps TRBD1 (6 bases). V dropped 3 bases and J dropped 3 bases, with 14 bases sitting between them. Germline CDR1 SGHNT, CDR2 YENEEA. There are 15 residues in the CDR3. As DNA, the CDR3 is TGTGCCAGCAGCTTCGGAGGGGGGACGGACACTGAAGCTTTCTTT. This codes for CASSFGGGTDTEAFF.

This clonotype was seen repeatedly, ten times or more. V usage is TRBV11-2 and J usage is TRBJ1-4; the match to TRBD1 covers 7 bases. This CDR3 region has 15 residues. The germline V gene has CDR1 SGHAT and CDR2 FQNNGV. Trimming removed 3 bases from V and 8 bases from J; junction bases left unmatched: 9. CDR3 nucleotide sequence: TGTGCCAGCAGCTTTGGCAGGGGGATACGGGAAAAACTGTTTTTT. This codes for CASSFGRGIREKLFF.

This clonotype occurred many times. The V gene is TRBV10-3, the J gene TRBJ1-2; no definite D call. CDR3 length equals 10 residues. Trimming stripped 0 bases from V and 11 bases from J, with 4 bases between. The V gene's germline CDR1 is ENHRY and CDR2 SYGVKD. The CDR3 DNA follows: TGTGCCATCAGTGAGTCTCGGTACACCTTC. Amino acids: CAISESRYTF.